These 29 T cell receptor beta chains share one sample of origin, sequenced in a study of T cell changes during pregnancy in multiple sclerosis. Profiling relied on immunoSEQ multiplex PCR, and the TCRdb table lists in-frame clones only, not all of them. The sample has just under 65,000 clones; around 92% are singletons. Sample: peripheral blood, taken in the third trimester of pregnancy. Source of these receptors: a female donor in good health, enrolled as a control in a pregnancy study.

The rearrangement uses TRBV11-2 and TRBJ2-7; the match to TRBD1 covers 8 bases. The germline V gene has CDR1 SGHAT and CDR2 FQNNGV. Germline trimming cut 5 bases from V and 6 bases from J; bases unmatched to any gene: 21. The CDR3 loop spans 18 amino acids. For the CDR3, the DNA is TGTGCCAGCAGCCTCAGGGGGTTCGAGGACAGGGAGAGGGGCGAGCAGTACTTC. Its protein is CASSLRGFEDRERGEQYF.

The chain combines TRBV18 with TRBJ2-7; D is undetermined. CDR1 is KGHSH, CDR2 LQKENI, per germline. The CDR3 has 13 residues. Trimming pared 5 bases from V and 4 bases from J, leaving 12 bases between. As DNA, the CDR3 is TGTGCCAGCTCATTCAACAGAGAATACGAGCAGTACTTC. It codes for CASSFNREYEQYF. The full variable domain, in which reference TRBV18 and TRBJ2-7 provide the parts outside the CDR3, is NAGVMQNPRHLVRRRGQEARLRCSPMKGHSHVYWYRQLPEEGLKFMVYLQKENIIDESGMPKERFSAEFPKEGPSILRIQQVVRGDSAAYFCASSFNREYEQYFGPGTRLTVT.

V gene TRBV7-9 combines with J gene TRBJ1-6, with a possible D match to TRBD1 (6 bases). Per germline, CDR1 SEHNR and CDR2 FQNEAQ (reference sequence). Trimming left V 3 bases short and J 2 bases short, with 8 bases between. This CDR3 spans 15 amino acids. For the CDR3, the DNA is TGTGCCAGCAGCTTCACAGGGACCTATAATTCACCCCTCCACTTT. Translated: CASSFTGTYNSPLHF.

CDR3: CASSERDSGEQFF. CDR3 in DNA: TGTGCCAGCAGTGAGCGGGACTCCGGTGAGCAGTTCTTC. The gene calls are TRBV6-4 and TRBJ2-1; TRBD2 is a possible D gene (6 bases). The CDR3 is 13 amino acids. V was clipped by 3 bases and J by 9 bases, with 12 bases between them. CDR1 is MRHNA, CDR2 SNTAGT, per germline.

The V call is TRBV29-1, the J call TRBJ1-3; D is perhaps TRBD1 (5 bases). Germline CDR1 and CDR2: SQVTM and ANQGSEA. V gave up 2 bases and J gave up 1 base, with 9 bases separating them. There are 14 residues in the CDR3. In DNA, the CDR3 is TGCAGCGTTGAACGACAGTTATCTGGAAACACCATATATTTT. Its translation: CSVERQLSGNTIYF. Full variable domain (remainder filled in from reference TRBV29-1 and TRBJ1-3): SAVISQKPSRDICQRGTSLTIQCQVDSQVTMMFWYRQQPGQSLTLIATANQGSEATYESGFVIDKFPISRPNLTFSTLTVSNMSPEDSSIYLCSVERQLSGNTIYFGEGSWLTVV.

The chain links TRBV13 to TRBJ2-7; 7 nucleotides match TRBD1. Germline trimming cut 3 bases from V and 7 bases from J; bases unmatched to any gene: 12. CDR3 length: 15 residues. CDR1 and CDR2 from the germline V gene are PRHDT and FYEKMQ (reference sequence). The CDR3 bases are TGTGCCAGCAGCTTCAAATTTAGGGGGCGCGGGGAGCAGTACTTC. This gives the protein CASSFKFRGRGEQYF.

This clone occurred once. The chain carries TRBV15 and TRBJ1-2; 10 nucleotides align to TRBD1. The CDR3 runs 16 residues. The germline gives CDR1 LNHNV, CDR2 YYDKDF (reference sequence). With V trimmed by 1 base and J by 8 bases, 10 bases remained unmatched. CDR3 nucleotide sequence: TGTGCCACCAGCAGAGCGGGGACAGGGGCGATCGGGGGCTACACCTTC. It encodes CATSRAGTGAIGGYTF.

The CDR3 is CASSRTDRGAQPQHF. DNA for the CDR3: TGTGCCAGCAGCCGCACCGACAGGGGCGCCCAGCCCCAGCATTTT. V gene TRBV7-8 combines with J gene TRBJ1-5; 8 positions agree with TRBD1. V lost 5 bases, J lost 7 bases, and 10 bases stayed unmatched. From germline, CDR1 is SGHVS and CDR2 FQNEAQ. This CDR3 spans 15 amino acids.

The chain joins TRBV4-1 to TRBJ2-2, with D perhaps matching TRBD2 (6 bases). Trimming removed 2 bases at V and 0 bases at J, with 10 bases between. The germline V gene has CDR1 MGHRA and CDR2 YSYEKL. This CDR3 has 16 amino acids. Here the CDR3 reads CASSQQAGSNTGELFF. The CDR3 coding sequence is TGCGCCAGCAGCCAACAGGCGGGATCGAACACCGGGGAGCTGTTTTTT.

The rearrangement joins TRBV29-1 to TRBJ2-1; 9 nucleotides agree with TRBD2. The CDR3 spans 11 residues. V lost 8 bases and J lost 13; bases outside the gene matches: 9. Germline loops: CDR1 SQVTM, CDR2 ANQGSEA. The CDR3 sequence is CSHSIAGAQFF. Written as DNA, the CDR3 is TGCAGCCACTCGATAGCGGGAGCTCAGTTCTTC.

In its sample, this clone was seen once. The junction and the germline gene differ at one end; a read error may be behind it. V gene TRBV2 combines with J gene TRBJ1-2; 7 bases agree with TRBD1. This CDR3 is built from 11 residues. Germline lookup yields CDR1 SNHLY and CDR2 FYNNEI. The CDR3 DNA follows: TGTGCCAGCAGTGTTTTCCGGGACAGAGCCTTC. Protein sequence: CASSVFRDRAF. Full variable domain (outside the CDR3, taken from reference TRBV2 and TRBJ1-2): EPEVTQTPSHQVTQMGQEVILRCVPISNHLYFYWYRQILGQKVEFLVSFYNNEISEKSEIFDDQFSVERPDGSNFTLKIRSTKLEDSAMYFCASSVFRDRAFGSGTRLTVV.

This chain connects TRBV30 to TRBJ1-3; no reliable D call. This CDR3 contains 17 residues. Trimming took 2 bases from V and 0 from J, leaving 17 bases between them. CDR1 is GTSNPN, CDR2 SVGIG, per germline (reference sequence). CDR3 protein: CAWSQRAAASSGNTIYF. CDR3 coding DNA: TGTGCCTGGAGTCAGAGAGCGGCAGCGAGCTCTGGAAACACCATATATTTT.

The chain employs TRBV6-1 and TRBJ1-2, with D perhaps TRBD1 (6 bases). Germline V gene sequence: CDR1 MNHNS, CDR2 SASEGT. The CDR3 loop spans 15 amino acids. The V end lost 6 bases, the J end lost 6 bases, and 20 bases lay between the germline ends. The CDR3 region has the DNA TGTGCCAGCAGGGTACAAACCACAGGGACCGATGGCTACACCTTC. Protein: CASRVQTTGTDGYTF.

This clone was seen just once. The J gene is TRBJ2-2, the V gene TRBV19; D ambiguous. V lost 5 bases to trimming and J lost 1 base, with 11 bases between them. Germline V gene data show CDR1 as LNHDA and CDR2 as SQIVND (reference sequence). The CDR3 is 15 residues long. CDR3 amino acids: CASSSAGGNTGELFF. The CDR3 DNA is TGTGCCAGTAGTTCGGCTGGCGGGAACACCGGGGAGCTGTTTTTT.

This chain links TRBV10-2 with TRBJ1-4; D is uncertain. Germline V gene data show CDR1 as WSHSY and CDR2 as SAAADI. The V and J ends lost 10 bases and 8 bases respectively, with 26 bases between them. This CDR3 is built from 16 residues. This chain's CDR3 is CATYSLGDSSGEKLFF. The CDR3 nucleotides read TGCGCCACGTACTCCCTCGGTGACTCCTCTGGCGAAAAACTGTTTTTT.

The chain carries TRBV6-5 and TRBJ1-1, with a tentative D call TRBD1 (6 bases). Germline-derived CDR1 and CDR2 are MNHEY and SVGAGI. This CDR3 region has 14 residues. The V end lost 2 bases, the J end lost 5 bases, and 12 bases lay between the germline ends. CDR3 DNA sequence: TGTGCCAGCAGTTACCAACAGGGACGTACTGAAGCTTTCTTT. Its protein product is CASSYQQGRTEAFF.

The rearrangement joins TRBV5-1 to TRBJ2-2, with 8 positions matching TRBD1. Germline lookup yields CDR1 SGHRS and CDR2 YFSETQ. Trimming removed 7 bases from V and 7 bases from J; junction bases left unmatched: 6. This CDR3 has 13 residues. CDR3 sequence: CASVQGADGELFF. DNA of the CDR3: TGCGCCAGCGTGCAGGGGGCGGACGGGGAGCTGTTTTTT.

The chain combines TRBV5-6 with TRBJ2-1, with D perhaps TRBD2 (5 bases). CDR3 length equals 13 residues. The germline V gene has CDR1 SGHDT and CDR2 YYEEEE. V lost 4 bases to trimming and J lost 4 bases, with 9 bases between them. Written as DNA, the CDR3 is TGTGCCAGCAGCAAGGACTTTTACAATGAGCAGTTCTTC. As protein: CASSKDFYNEQFF.

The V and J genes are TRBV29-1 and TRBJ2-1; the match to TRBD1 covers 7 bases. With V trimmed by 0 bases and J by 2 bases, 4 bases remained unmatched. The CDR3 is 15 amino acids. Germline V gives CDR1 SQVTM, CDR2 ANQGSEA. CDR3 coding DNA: TGCAGCGTTGAAGATAGGGACAGTACCTACAATGAGCAGTTCTTC. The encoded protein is CSVEDRDSTYNEQFF.

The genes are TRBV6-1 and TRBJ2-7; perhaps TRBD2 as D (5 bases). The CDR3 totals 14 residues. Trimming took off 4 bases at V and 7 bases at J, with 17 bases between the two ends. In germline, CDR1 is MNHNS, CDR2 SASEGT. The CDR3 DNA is TGTGCCAGCAGTGCCGCCTCGAGCCCGGGGGAGCAGTACTTC. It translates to CASSAASSPGEQYF.

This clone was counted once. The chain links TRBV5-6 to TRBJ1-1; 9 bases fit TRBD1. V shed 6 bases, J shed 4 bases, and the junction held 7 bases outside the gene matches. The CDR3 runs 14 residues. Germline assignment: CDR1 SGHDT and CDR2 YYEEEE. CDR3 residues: CASTPGQGFTEAFF. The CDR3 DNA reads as TGTGCCAGCACCCCAGGACAGGGGTTCACTGAAGCTTTCTTT.

In nucleotides, the CDR3 is TGCAGCGTTGAAAGACAGGGGGAGACCCAGTACTTC. Translation gives CSVERQGETQYF. The rearrangement joins TRBV29-1 to TRBJ2-5; 8 bases are a match to TRBD1. J lost 5 bases, V lost 2 bases, and 1 base had no gene match. The length of the CDR3 is 12 residues. CDR1 SQVTM and CDR2 ANQGSEA come from the germline V gene.

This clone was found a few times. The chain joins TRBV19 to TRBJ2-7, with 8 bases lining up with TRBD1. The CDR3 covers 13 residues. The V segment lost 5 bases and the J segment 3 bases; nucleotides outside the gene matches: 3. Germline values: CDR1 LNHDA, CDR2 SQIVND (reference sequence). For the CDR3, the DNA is TGTGCCAGTAGTGCCGGACAGGGCTACGAGCAGTACTTC. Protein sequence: CASSAGQGYEQYF.

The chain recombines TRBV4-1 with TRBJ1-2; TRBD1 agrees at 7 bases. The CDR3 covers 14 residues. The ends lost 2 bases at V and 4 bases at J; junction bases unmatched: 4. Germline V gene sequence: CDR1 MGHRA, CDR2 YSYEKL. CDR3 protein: CASSQRQGVYGYTF. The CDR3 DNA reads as TGCGCCAGCAGCCAACGACAGGGCGTCTATGGCTACACCTTC.

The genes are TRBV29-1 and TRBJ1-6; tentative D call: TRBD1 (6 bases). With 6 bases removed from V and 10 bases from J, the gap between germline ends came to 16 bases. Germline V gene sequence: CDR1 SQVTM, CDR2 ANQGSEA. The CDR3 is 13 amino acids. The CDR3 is CSVGLGANSPLHF. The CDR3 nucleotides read TGCAGCGTCGGACTGGGGGCCAACTCACCCCTCCACTTT.

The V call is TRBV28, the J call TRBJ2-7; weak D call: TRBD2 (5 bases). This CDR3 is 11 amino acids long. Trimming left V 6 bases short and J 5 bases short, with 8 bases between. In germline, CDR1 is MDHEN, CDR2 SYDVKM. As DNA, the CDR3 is TGTGCCAGCAGCGGGATAAACGAGCAGTACTTC. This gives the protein CASSGINEQYF. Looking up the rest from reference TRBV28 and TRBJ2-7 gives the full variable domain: DVKVTQSSRYLVKRTGEKVFLECVQDMDHENMFWYRQDPGLGLRLIYFSYDVKMKEKGDIPEGYSVSREKKERFSLILESASTNQTSMYLCASSGINEQYFGPGTRLTVT.

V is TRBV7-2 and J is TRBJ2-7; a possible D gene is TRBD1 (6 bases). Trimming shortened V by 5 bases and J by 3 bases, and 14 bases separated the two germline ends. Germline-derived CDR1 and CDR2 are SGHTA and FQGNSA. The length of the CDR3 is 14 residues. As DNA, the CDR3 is TGTGCCAGCAGCCGAAGGACAGACATCTACGAGCAGTACTTC. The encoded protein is CASSRRTDIYEQYF.

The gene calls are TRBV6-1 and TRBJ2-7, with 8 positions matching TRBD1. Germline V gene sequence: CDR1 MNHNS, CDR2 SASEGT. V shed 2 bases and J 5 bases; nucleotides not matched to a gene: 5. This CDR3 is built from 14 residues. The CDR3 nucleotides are TGTGCCAGCAGTGAAACTTGGACAGGGAACGAGCAGTACTTC. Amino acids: CASSETWTGNEQYF.

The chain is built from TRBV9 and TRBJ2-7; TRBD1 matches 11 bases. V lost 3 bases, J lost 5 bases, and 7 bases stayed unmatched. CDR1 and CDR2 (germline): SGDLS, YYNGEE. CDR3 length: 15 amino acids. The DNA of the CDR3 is TGTGCCAGCAGCGCCGGGACAGGGGGTTTCCACGAGCAGTACTTC. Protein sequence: CASSAGTGGFHEQYF.